The sequence of this T cell receptor beta chain was determined in a study (dated by TCRdb to 2016 to 2018). For this clonotype: Its antigen is not yet known. Base quality data are lacking; no much larger clone is found one base away.

Library prep was done by RT-PCR. Sequencing instrument: Illumina MiSeq. TCRdb applied fastp at Q25 and MiXCR to the public reads, then kept only in-frame beta chains. CDR3 protein duplicates are merged, each entry listing the most common genes and DNA. This sample holds hundreds of thousands of distinct CDR3 sequences; 14% were observed only once. The ten biggest clones cover 3.6% of the sample. The CDR3, cysteine through phenylalanine, is 14 amino acids long. The only DNA kept is the CDR3, 42 bases in frame from the first base. V is trimmed back by 0 bases and J by 7 bases, and the junction contains 3 bases that no gene match accounts for. The germline V gene sets CDR1 to SGHRS and CDR2 to YFSETQ.

In this chain, TRBV5-1 is recombined with TRBJ2-2; 7 bases in the junction line up with TRBD1. The receptor's source is a female donor in good health, serving as a healthy control. The sequencing input was memory CD4+ T cells from blood. The CDR3 here reads CASSLEQGLGELFF. In nucleotide form, the sequence is TGCGCCAGCAGCTTGGAACAGGGGCTCGGGGAGCTGTTTTTT.